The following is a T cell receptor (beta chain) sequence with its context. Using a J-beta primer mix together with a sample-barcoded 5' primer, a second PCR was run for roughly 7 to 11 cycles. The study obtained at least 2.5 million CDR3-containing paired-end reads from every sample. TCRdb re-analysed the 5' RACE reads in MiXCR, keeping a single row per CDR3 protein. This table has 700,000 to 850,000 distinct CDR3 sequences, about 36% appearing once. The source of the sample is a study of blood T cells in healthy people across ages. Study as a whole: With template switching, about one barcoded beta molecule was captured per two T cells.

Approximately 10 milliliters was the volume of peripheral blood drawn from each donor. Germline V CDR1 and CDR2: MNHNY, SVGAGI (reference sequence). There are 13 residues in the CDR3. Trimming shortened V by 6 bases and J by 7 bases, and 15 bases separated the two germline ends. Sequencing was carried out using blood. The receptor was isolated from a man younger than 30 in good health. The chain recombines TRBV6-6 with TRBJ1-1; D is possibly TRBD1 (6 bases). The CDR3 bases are TGTGCCAGCAGAGAACCGGGACAACATGAAGCTTTCTTT. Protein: CASREPGQHEAFF.